Listed below are T cell receptor beta chains from one sample, sequenced in a study of OX40 agonist ivuxolimab in advanced cancers. The repertoire was sequenced with immunoSEQ multiplex PCR; TCRdb's copy has only in-frame clones and lacks some. This sample carries approximately 69,000 clones, approximately 80% of them seen once, and the ten largest clones take 5% to 7%. Sequencing was performed on CD4+ or CD8+ T cells sorted from blood, taken in a trial of the OX40 agonist ivuxolimab. The receptor set was obtained from an adult with an advanced solid tumor such as melanoma, head and neck, liver or kidney cancer. The CDR3 runs from the conserved cysteine through the conserved F or W. The D gene is left open where the match is weak. Clone size is shown for a subset of rows, as once, few, many or a class of expanded clone.

j_gene	d_gene	v_gene	abundance	CDR3aa	CDR3nt
TRBJ1-2	TRBD1	TRBV19	NA	CASSRGQGIGDGYTF	TGTGCCAGTAGTAGGGGACAGGGGATAGGAGATGGCTACACCTTC
TRBJ2-1	TRBD2	TRBV28	few	CASSSLGGMNEQFF	TGTGCCAGCAGCTCCCTCGGGGGGATGAATGAGCAGTTCTTC
TRBJ2-2	TRBD2	TRBV25-1	NA	CASRPPTSGSKVGELFF	TGTGCCAGCAGGCCCCCGACTAGCGGGAGTAAGGTCGGGGAGCTGTTTTTT
TRBJ2-1	TRBD2	TRBV2	NA	CASRLAGGPYNEQFF	TGTGCCAGCAGGCTAGCGGGGGGCCCCTACAATGAGCAGTTCTTC
TRBJ2-7	TRBD2	TRBV11-3	NA	CASSPGGGSEQYF	TGTGCCAGCAGCCCCGGGGGGGGCAGCGAGCAGTACTTC
TRBJ2-1	TRBD2	TRBV9	NA	CASSVGLAGDNEQFF	TGTGCCAGCAGCGTAGGACTAGCGGGGGACAATGAGCAGTTCTTC
TRBJ1-1	NA	TRBV11-3	NA	CASSPRGSENTEAFF	TGTGCCAGCAGCCCGCGAGGGTCGGAGAACACTGAAGCTTTCTTT
TRBJ2-1	NA	TRBV28	large	CASNIFENYNEQFF	TGTGCCAGCAATATATTTGAAAACTACAATGAGCAGTTCTTC
TRBJ2-7	TRBD1	TRBV28	NA	CASRPSGQGVVFEQYF	TGTGCCAGCAGGCCATCAGGACAGGGAGTCGTCTTCGAGCAGTACTTC
TRBJ2-6	NA	TRBV11-3	NA	CASSSGTGSSGANVLTF	TGTGCCAGCAGCTCAGGGACGGGGAGCTCTGGGGCCAACGTCCTGACTTTC
TRBJ1-1	NA	TRBV7-8	NA	CASSLEGKGIEAFF	TGTGCCAGCAGCTTAGAGGGAAAGGGGATTGAAGCTTTCTTT
TRBJ2-1	NA	TRBV28	NA	CASSPTDEQFF	TGTGCCAGCAGTCCCACGGACGAGCAGTTCTTC
TRBJ2-7	TRBD1	TRBV19	few	CASSRTTGVGYEQYF	TGTGCCAGTAGCAGAACTACAGGGGTTGGCTACGAGCAGTACTTC
TRBJ2-3	NA	TRBV10-2	NA	CASSDGGDTQYF	TGCGCCAGCAGTGACGGGGGAGATACGCAGTATTTT
TRBJ1-3	NA	TRBV6-1	NA	CASSEELRDTIYF	TGTGCCAGCAGTGAGGAGCTGAGAGACACCATATATTTT
TRBJ1-6	TRBD1	TRBV2	once	CASSGTGESNSPLHF	TGTGCCAGCAGTGGGACAGGAGAAAGTAATTCACCCCTCCACTTT
TRBJ2-3	TRBD2	TRBV28	NA	CASSTGTSATDTQYF	TGTGCCAGCAGTACCGGGACTAGCGCCACAGATACGCAGTATTTT
TRBJ2-5	TRBD1	TRBV7-8	NA	CASSLALGETGETQYF	TGTGCCAGCAGCTTAGCGCTGGGAGAGACAGGGGAGACCCAGTACTTC
TRBJ2-7	NA	TRBV19	NA	CASSQGISLREQYF	TGTGCCAGTAGCCAGGGAATCTCCCTGCGCGAGCAGTACTTC
TRBJ2-7	NA	TRBV28	NA	CASSSIDERGQEREYEQYF	TGTGCCAGCAGCTCTATCGACGAACGAGGGCAGGAACGAGAGTACGAGCAGTACTTC
TRBJ2-3	TRBD1	TRBV6-1	NA	CASSELGQGAGDTQYF	TGTGCCAGCAGTGAATTGGGACAGGGGGCAGGAGATACGCAGTATTTT
TRBJ1-6	NA	TRBV19	NA	CASRTQDSSYNSPLHF	TGTGCCAGTAGAACCCAAGACAGCTCCTATAATTCACCCCTCCACTTT
TRBJ1-2	TRBD1	TRBV6-5	NA	CASRTLQGYGYTF	TGTGCCAGCAGGACGCTACAGGGGTATGGCTACACCTTC
TRBJ2-4	NA	TRBV6-4	NA	CASSDIPWERLAKNIQYF	TGTGCCAGCAGTGACATCCCGTGGGAGCGTTTAGCCAAAAACATTCAGTACTTC
TRBJ1-2	NA	TRBV6-5	NA	CASSYSGDYGYTF	TGTGCCAGCAGTTACTCAGGGGACTATGGCTACACCTTC
TRBJ2-7	NA	TRBV27	NA	CASSLSGGYEQYF	TGTGCCAGCAGTTTATCGGGCGGCTACGAGCAGTACTTC
TRBJ2-3	NA	TRBV19	NA	CASSGGPSSTDTQYF	TGTGCCAGTAGTGGGGGACCTTCAAGCACAGATACGCAGTATTTT
TRBJ1-2	NA	TRBV15	NA	CATSLSRGQNYGYTF	TGTGCCACCAGCTTATCCAGGGGTCAGAACTATGGCTACACCTTC
TRBJ2-7	NA	TRBV28	NA	CASSFRRVFSYEQYF	TGTGCCAGCAGCTTTAGACGAGTCTTCTCCTACGAGCAGTACTTC
TRBJ2-1	TRBD2	TRBV5-1	NA	CASSFMAGDSYNEQFF	TGCGCCAGCAGCTTTATGGCGGGGGACTCCTACAATGAGCAGTTCTTC
TRBJ2-2	NA	TRBV6-1	NA	CASSEESGGRRELFF	TGTGCCAGCAGTGAAGAGAGTGGGGGGCGTAGGGAGCTGTTTTTT
TRBJ2-1	TRBD2	TRBV12-5	NA	CASGLVLQRGYNEQFF	TGTGCTAGTGGTTTGGTACTCCAGCGGGGATACAATGAGCAGTTCTTC
TRBJ2-2	NA	TRBV25-1	few	CASSRSDLHAGELFF	TGTGCCAGCAGTAGGTCAGACCTCCATGCCGGGGAGCTGTTTTTT
TRBJ2-7	NA	TRBV6-5	NA	CASSYSGRPLGEQYF	TGTGCCAGCAGTTACTCGGGAAGGCCCCTCGGCGAGCAGTACTTC
TRBJ2-7	NA	TRBV7-9	NA	CASSFTRDPGDEQYF	TGTGCCAGCAGCTTCACCCGGGACCCGGGCGACGAGCAGTACTTC
TRBJ2-1	NA	TRBV5-1	few	CASSLDGNPSYNEQFF	TGCGCCAGCAGCTTGGATGGTAACCCCTCCTACAATGAGCAGTTCTTC
TRBJ1-1	NA	TRBV9	NA	CASSVVGHMNTEAFF	TGTGCCAGCAGCGTAGTCGGACACATGAACACTGAAGCTTTCTTT